This T cell receptor beta chain was captured in a study of cytomegalovirus exposure and HLA in healthy donors. About this clone: Its antigen is unknown.

Healthy donors of bone marrow made up the group. Germline V lookup: CDR1 KGHSH, CDR2 LQKENI. V was shortened by 4 bases and J by 1 base, with 16 bases between the two germline ends. This CDR3 region has 16 residues. General observations from the study: Later analysis identified a missense DCLRE1C variant that was linked to TCR beta V- and J-gene trimming.

60 Vbeta and 13 Jbeta primers were used in PCR. Data came from immunoSEQ multiplex PCR; TCRdb stores just in-frame clones and leaves some out. Its table records more than 130,000 clones. The genes are TRBV18 and TRBJ1-1, with D unclear. Sample: PBMCs. This TCR derives from a man in his forties in good health and CMV-seronegative. CDR3 sequence reads: CASSLMEEGRNTEAFF. The CDR3, as DNA: TGTGCCAGCTCACTTATGGAGGAGGGAAGGAACACTGAAGCTTTCTTT.